The T cell receptor beta chain described here comes from a study of early T cells in non-severe SARS-CoV-2 infection. Each CDR3 protein is one row after TCRdb ran MiXCR on the 5' RACE reads. Here the sample spans roughly 83,000 distinct CDR3 sequences, less than 11% being singletons. This clonotype has at least ten counts. The source of this sequence is an adult who was a healthcare worker with PCR-confirmed SARS-CoV-2 infection or an uninfected control (not recorded which). This material consisted of whole blood, taken at baseline.

CDR3 DNA: TGTGCCAGCAGCCAATCGGACAGAGCAGCCGAGCAGTACTTC. Translation gives CASSQSDRAAEQYF. The chain combines TRBV3-1 with TRBJ2-7; possible D gene TRBD1, 6 bases. The length of the CDR3 is 14 residues. V was clipped by 2 bases and J by 6 bases, with 14 bases between them. Germline V gives CDR1 LGHDT, CDR2 YNNKEL (reference sequence).